This T cell receptor (beta chain) was recorded in a study of blood T cells in healthy people across ages. Study-wide background: With template switching, about one barcoded beta molecule was captured per two T cells.

CDR1 SGHAT and CDR2 FQNNGV come from the germline V gene. The CDR3 runs 13 residues. V gave up 1 base and J gave up 6 bases, with 7 bases separating them. With regard to this clonotype: Its antigen is currently unknown.

Peripheral blood was drawn, around 9.4 milliliters per donor. Points from the study as a whole: It was not known whether donors were CMV positive (a possible confounder of expanded clonotype changes).

A second PCR of roughly 7 to 11 cycles used a sample-barcoded 5' primer and a J-beta primer mix. Via MiXCR, TCRdb re-called the 5' RACE reads, giving one row per CDR3 protein. The profile shows roughly 2 million distinct CDR3 sequences, about 49% of them singletons. This receptor was obtained from a middle-aged woman in good health. What was sequenced was blood. This chain links TRBV11-2 with TRBJ2-4; unclear D gene. CDR3 nucleotides: TGTGCCAGCAGCTTAGCTCTATTAAACATTCAGTACTTC. This translates into CASSLALLNIQYF.